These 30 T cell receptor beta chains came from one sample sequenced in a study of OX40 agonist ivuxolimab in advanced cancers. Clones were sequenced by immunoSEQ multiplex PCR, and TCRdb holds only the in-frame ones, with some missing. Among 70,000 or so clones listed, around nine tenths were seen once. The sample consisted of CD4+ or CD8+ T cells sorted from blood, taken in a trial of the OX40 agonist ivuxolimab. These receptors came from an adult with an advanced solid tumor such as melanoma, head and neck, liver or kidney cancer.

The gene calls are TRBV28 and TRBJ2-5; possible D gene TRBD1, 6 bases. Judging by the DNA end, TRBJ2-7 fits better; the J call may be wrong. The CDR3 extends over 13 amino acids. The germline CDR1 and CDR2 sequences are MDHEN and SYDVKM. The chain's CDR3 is CASSRTDPYEQYF. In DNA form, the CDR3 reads TGTGCCAGCAGCCGGACAGATCCCTACGAGCAGTACTTC.

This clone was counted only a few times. The CDR3 DNA reads as TGTGCCAGCTCCGGGACAGGGGGCACTCAGCCCCAGCATTTT. Its translation: CASSGTGGTQPQHF. The chain employs TRBV19 and TRBJ1-5; the match to TRBD1 covers 12 bases. CDR3 length: 14 amino acids. CDR1 LNHDA and CDR2 SQIVND come from the germline V gene (reference sequence). The V segment lost 9 bases and the J segment 6 bases; nucleotides outside the gene matches: 6.

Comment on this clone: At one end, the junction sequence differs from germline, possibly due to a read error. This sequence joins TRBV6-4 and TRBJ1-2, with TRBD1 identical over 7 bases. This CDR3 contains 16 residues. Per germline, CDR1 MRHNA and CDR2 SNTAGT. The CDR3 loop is CASSYSGQISRDGYTF. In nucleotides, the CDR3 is TGTGCCAGCAGTTACTCGGGACAGATAAGTCGGGATGGCTACACCTTC.

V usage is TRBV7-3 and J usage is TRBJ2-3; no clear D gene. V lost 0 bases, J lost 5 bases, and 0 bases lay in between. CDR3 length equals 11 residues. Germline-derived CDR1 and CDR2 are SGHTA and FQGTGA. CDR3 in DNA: TGTGCCAGCAGCTTAACAGATACGCAGTATTTT. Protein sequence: CASSLTDTQYF.

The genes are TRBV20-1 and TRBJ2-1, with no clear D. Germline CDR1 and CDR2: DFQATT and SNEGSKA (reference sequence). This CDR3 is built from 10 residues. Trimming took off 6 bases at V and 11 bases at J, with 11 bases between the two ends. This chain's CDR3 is CSARSDQQFF. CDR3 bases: TGCAGTGCGCGGTCGGATCAGCAGTTCTTC.

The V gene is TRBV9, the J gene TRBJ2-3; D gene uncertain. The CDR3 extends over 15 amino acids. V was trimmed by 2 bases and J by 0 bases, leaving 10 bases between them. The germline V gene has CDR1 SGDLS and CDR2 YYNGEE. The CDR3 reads CASSVLGASTDTQYF. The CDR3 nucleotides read TGTGCCAGCAGCGTTCTGGGCGCCAGCACAGATACGCAGTATTTT.

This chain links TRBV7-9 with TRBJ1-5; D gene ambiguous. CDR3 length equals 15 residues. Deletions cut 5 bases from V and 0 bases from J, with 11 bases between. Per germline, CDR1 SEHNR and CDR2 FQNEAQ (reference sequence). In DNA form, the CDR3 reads TGTGCCAGCAGCCCTGCGGGAAATAGCAATCAGCCCCAGCATTTT. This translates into CASSPAGNSNQPQHF. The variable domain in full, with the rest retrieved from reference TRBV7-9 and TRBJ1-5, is DTGVSQNPRHKITKRGQNVTFRCDPISEHNRLYWYRQTLGQGPEFLTYFQNEAQLEKSRLLSDRFSAERPKGSFSTLEIQRTEQGDSAMYLCASSPAGNSNQPQHFGDGTRLSIL.

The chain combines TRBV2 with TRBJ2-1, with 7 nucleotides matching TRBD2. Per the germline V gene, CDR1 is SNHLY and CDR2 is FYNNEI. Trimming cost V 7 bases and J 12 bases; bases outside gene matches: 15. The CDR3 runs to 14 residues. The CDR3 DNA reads TGTGCCAGCACGTTTGGGTGGGCGGGAGCGGGGCAGTTCTTC. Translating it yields CASTFGWAGAGQFF.

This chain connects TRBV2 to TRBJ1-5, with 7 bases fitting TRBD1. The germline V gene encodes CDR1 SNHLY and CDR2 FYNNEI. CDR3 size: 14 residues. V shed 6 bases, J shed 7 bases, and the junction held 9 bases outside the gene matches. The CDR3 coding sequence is TGTGCCAGCAGGATTGAGACAGGGAACCAGCCCCAGCATTTT. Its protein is CASRIETGNQPQHF.

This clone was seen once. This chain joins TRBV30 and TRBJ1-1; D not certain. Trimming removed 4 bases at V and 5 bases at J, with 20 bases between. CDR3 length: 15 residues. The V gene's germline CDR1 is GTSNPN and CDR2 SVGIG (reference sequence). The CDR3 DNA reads TGTGCCTGGACTTTGACTGCTCAGAGGGATACTGAAGCTTTCTTT. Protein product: CAWTLTAQRDTEAFF.

The CDR3 loop reads CASSQAYRLQGGEKLFF. The CDR3 DNA follows: TGCGCCAGCAGCCAAGCGTACAGGCTCCAAGGTGGTGAAAAACTGTTTTTT. The chain employs TRBV4-1 and TRBJ1-4, with D maybe TRBD1 (5 bases). The V and J ends lost 1 base and 7 bases respectively, with 19 bases between them. CDR1 and CDR2 from the germline V gene are MGHRA and YSYEKL. This CDR3 contains 17 residues.

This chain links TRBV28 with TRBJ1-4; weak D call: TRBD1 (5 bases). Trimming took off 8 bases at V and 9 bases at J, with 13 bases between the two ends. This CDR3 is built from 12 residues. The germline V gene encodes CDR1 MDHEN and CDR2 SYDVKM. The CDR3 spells CASGGRRKKLFF. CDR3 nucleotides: TGTGCCAGCGGGGGAAGAAGGAAAAAACTGTTTTTT.

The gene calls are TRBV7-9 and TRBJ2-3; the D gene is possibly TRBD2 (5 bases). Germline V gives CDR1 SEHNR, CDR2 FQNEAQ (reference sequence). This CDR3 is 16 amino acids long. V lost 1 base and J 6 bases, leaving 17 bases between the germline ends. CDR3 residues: CASSLGASRSQDTQYF. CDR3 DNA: TGTGCCAGCAGCTTAGGGGCTAGCAGGTCGCAGGATACGCAGTATTTT. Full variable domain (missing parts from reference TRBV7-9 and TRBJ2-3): DTGVSQNPRHKITKRGQNVTFRCDPISEHNRLYWYRQTLGQGPEFLTYFQNEAQLEKSRLLSDRFSAERPKGSFSTLEIQRTEQGDSAMYLCASSLGASRSQDTQYFGPGTRLTVL.

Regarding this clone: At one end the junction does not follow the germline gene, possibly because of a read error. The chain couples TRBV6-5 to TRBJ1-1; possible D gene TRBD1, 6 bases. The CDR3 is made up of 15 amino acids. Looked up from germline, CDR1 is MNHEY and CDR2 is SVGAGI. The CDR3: CASSNSGASGTEAFF. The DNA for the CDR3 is TGTGCCAGCAGTAACTCAGGGGCCTCGGGCACTGAAGCTTTCTTT.

CDR3 in DNA: TGCGCCAGCAGCTTCCAGCGGGAGGGTAACGAGCAGTACTTC. This codes for CASSFQREGNEQYF. The V gene is TRBV5-1, the J gene TRBJ2-5; 10 positions agree with TRBD2. The DNA end is a closer match to TRBJ2-7, so the J assignment may be wrong. The V gene's germline CDR1 is SGHRS and CDR2 YFSETQ. The CDR3 has 14 amino acids.

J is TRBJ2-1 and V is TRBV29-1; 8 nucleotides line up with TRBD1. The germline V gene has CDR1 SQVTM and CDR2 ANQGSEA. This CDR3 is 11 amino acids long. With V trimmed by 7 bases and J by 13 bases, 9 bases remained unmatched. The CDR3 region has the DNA TGCAGCGGGGGGACAGGTCTACAACAGTTCTTC. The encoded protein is CSGGTGLQQFF.

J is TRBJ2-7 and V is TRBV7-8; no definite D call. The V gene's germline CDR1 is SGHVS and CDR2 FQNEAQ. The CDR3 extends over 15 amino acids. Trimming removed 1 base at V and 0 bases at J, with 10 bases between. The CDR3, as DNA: TGTGCCAGCAGCTTAGTTGGAGTAACCTCCTACGAGCAGTACTTC. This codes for CASSLVGVTSYEQYF.

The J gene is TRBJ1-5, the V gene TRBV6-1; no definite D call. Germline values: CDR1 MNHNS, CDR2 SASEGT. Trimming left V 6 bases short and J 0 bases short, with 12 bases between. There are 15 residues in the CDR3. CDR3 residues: CASSAGRDSNQPQHF. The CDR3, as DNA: TGTGCCAGCAGCGCAGGCCGGGATAGCAATCAGCCCCAGCATTTT.

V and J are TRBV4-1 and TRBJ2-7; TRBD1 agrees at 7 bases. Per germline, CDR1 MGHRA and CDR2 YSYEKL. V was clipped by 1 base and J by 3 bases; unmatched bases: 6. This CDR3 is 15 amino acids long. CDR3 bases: TGCGCCAGCAGCCAAGCTCCGGGACAGAACTACGAGCAGTACTTC. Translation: CASSQAPGQNYEQYF.

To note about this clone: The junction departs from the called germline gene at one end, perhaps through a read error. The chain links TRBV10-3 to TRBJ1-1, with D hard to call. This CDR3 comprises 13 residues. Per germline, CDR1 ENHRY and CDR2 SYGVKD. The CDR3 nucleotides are TGTGCCATCAGTAGGGTTGGGCAGGAGCAATGGCTGTTT. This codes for CAISRVGQEQWLF.

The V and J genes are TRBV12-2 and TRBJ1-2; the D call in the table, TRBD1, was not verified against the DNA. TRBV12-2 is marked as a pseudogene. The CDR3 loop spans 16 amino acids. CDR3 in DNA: TGTGCAAGTCGCGACCCCGGGACAGGGGGGAACTATGGCTACACCTTC. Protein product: CASRDPGTGGNYGYTF.

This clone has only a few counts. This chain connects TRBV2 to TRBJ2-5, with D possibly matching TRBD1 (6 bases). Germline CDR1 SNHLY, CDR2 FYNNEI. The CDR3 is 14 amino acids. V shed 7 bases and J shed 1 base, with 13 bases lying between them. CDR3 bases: TGTGCCAGCACGATCGACAGGACCCAAGAGACCCAGTACTTC. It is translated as CASTIDRTQETQYF.

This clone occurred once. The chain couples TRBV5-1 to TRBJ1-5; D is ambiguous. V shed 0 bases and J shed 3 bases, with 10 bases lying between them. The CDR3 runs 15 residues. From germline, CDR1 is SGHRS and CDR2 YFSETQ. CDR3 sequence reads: CASSLGGLANQPQHF. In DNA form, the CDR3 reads TGCGCCAGCAGCTTGGGAGGGTTAGCCAATCAGCCCCAGCATTTT.

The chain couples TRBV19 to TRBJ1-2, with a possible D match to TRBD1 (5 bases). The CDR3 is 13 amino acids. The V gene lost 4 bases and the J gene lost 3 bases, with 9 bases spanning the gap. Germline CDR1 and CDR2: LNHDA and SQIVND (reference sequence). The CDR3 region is CASSRQLHYGYTF. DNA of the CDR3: TGTGCCAGTAGTAGACAGCTCCACTATGGCTACACCTTC.

The CDR3 coding sequence is TGCGCCAGCAGCTCCGCTATCGGGGGGCGCGGGGAGACCCAGTACTTC. It translates to CASSSAIGGRGETQYF. The chain combines TRBV5-1 with TRBJ2-5; possibly TRBD2 for D (7 bases). The CDR3 consists of 16 residues. CDR1 and CDR2 (germline): SGHRS, YFSETQ. V lost 3 bases and J 5 bases, leaving 20 bases between the germline ends.

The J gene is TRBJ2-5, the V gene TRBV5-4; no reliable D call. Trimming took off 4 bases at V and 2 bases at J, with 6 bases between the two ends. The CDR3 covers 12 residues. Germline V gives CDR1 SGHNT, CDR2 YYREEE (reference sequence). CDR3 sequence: CASSDLQETQYF. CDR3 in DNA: TGTGCCAGCAGCGACTTACAAGAGACCCAGTACTTC.

The CDR3 DNA reads as TGTGCCAGCAGCTCAAATAAAGGGGCCACAGATACGCAGTATTTT. Its protein product is CASSSNKGATDTQYF. The genes are TRBV7-9 and TRBJ2-3, with a weak D call TRBD1 (5 bases). Trimming pared 4 bases from V and 2 bases from J, leaving 13 bases between. CDR1 and CDR2 (germline): SEHNR, FQNEAQ (reference sequence). There are 15 residues in the CDR3.

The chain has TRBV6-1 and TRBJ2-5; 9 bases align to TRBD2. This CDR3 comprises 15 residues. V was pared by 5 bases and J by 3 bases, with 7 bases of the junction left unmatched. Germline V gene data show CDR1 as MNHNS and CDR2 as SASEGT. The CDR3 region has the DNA TGTGCCAGCAGTCCCTCCAGCGGGGGGAAAGAGACCCAGTACTTC. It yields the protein CASSPSSGGKETQYF.

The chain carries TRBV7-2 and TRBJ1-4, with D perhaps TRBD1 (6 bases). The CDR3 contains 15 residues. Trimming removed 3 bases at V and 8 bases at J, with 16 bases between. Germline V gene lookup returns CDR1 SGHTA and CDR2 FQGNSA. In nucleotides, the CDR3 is TGTGCCAGCAGCTTCGGCGGGGGCTTTTTCGAAAAACTGTTTTTT. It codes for CASSFGGGFFEKLFF.

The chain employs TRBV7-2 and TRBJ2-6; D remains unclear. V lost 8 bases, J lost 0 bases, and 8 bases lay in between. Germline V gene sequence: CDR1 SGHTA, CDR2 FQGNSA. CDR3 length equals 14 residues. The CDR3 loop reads CASYRASGANVLTF. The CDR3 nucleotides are TGTGCCAGCTATAGGGCCTCTGGGGCCAACGTCCTGACTTTC.